The 31 T cell receptor beta chains in this list originate from one sample, sequenced in a study of T-cell memory formation after mild COVID-19 (dated by TCRdb to the early 2020s). The method behind the library was 5' RACE. These reads were obtained on an Illumina NovaSeq 6000. TCRdb reran the public reads through fastp at Q25 and MiXCR, keeping productive beta chains. Rows merge per CDR3 protein into single entries with the most common DNA and genes. Here the sample has more than 85,000 distinct CDR3 sequences; around 10% occur a single time. The top ten hold approximately 39% of the sample. Sequencing input: PBMCs or a T cell subset sorted from them (not recorded which). Receptor source: a man aged 18 to 30 who had mild COVID-19 (a few samples of this study predate the infection). The sample titles of this study are shuffled in the database, so cell type and time point are left out; the donor was told from shared clones.

This clonotype was counted a few times. This rearrangement joins TRBV7-2 to TRBJ2-5; unclear D gene. The V end lost 1 base, the J end lost 1 base, and 7 bases lay between the germline ends. This CDR3 has 14 amino acids. Germline-derived CDR1 and CDR2 are SGHTA and FQGNSA. CDR3 sequence reads: CASSLVAAQETQYF. The CDR3 coding sequence is TGTGCCAGCAGCTTAGTAGCAGCCCAAGAGACCCAGTACTTC.

CDR3 nucleotides: TGTGCTAGTGGTTTGGCGGGGGGAGTTCAAGATACGCAGTATTTT. It is translated as CASGLAGGVQDTQYF. The chain is built from TRBV12-5 and TRBJ2-3, with TRBD2 matching 7 bases. With V trimmed by 1 base and J by 5 bases, 6 bases remained unmatched. Germline CDR1 and CDR2: LGHNT and FRNRAP. There are 15 residues in the CDR3. Looking up the rest from reference TRBV12-5 and TRBJ2-3 gives the full variable domain: DARVTQTPRHKVTEMGQEVTMRCQPILGHNTVFWYRQTMMQGLELLAYFRNRAPLDDSGMPKDRFSAEMPDATLATLKIQPSEPRDSAVYFCASGLAGGVQDTQYFGPGTRLTVL.

This clonotype was seen at least ten times. The chain employs TRBV27 and TRBJ2-7; the D is unclear. V was trimmed by 2 bases and J by 3 bases, leaving 8 bases between them. Germline values: CDR1 MNHEY, CDR2 SMNVEV (reference sequence). The CDR3 consists of 13 residues. This CDR3 is CASSLRVGYEQYF. The CDR3 DNA follows: TGTGCCAGCAGTTTAAGGGTGGGCTACGAGCAGTACTTC.

This clonotype was recorded many times. This rearrangement joins TRBV5-5 to TRBJ2-2; D unclear. Trimming cost V 1 base and J 2 bases, with 9 bases left between them. Germline lookup yields CDR1 SGHKS and CDR2 YYEKEE (reference sequence). The CDR3 contains 15 residues. The CDR3 DNA reads as TGTGCCAGCAGCTTGCGACGGACCAACACCGGGGAGCTGTTTTTT. Protein: CASSLRRTNTGELFF.

This clonotype was picked up many times. The CDR3: CASSFRDRKTYEQYF. The CDR3 DNA is TGTGCCAGCAGTTTCCGGGACAGGAAAACCTACGAGCAGTACTTC. The chain recombines TRBV12-3 or TRBV12-4 with TRBJ2-7; TRBD1 matches at 8 bases. The CDR3 sequence is 15 residues long. The V gene end was trimmed by 3 bases and the J gene end by 2 bases; junction bases not matched to a gene: 6.

The chain combines TRBV23-1 with TRBJ2-7; TRBD1 agrees at 11 bases. TRBV23-1 is classed as an ORF, of uncertain function. The CDR3 consists of 14 residues. The V and J ends lost 6 bases and 3 bases, in that order; junction bases with no gene match: 4. DNA for the CDR3: TGCGCCAGCAGGTCCGGGACAGGGGGCTACGAGCAGTACGTC. Translating it yields CASRSGTGGYEQYV.

The V gene is TRBV7-2, the J gene TRBJ2-1, with 8 bases that match TRBD1. The CDR3 totals 14 residues. Trimming cost V 7 bases and J 4 bases; bases outside gene matches: 6. CDR1 and CDR2 (germline): SGHTA, FQGNSA. The CDR3 DNA follows: TGTGCCAGCACCCACGGACAGGGTTACAATGAGCAGTTCTTC. Translating it yields CASTHGQGYNEQFF.

This clonotype was counted between two and nine times. V gene TRBV11-2 combines with J gene TRBJ2-7; TRBD2 matches 13 bases. The ends lost 5 bases at V and 0 bases at J; junction bases unmatched: 7. This CDR3 comprises 17 residues. Germline CDR1 and CDR2: SGHAT and FQNNGV. The CDR3 loop is CASSLGLAGELSYEQYF. Written as DNA, the CDR3 is TGTGCCAGCAGCCTAGGACTAGCGGGGGAACTCTCCTACGAGCAGTACTTC.

The rearrangement links TRBV6-2 or TRBV6-3 to TRBJ1-6; D unresolved. V lost 0 bases to trimming and J lost 0 bases, with 12 bases between them. Germline CDR1 reads MNHEY; CDR2 reads SVGEGT. CDR3 size: 18 residues. Here the CDR3 DNA reads TGTGCCAGCAGTTACTCGATCGGGCAGAGCTCCTATAATTCACCCCTCCACTTT. Encoded protein: CASSYSIGQSSYNSPLHF.

The chain couples TRBV7-9 to TRBJ2-1, with TRBD1 identical over 7 bases. J was trimmed by 6 bases and V by 4 bases; bases with no gene match: 12. The V gene's germline CDR1 is SEHNR and CDR2 FQNEAQ (reference sequence). The CDR3 totals 16 residues. CDR3 sequence (DNA): TGTGCCAGCAGCTCAATTCTCGACAGGGTGGGCAATGAGCAGTTCTTC. It codes for CASSSILDRVGNEQFF. Full variable domain (remainder filled in from reference TRBV7-9 and TRBJ2-1): DTGVSQNPRHKITKRGQNVTFRCDPISEHNRLYWYRQTLGQGPEFLTYFQNEAQLEKSRLLSDRFSAERPKGSFSTLEIQRTEQGDSAMYLCASSSILDRVGNEQFFGPGTRLTVL.

This clonotype was seen more than once but under ten times. Compared with germline, one end of the junction differs, possibly owing to a read error. The chain is built from TRBV7-9 and TRBJ2-2; 14 nucleotides line up with TRBD2. Germline CDR1 SEHNR, CDR2 FQNEAQ (reference sequence). The CDR3 has 13 amino acids. CDR3 residues: CASSSGTSGGHNF. CDR3 sequence (DNA): TGTGCCAGCAGCTCCGGGACTAGCGGGGGCCACAATTTT.

This clonotype turned up a few times. The V gene is TRBV5-1, the J gene TRBJ2-7; 10 bases align to TRBD2. Germline V gene sequence: CDR1 SGHRS, CDR2 YFSETQ. The V and J ends lost 2 bases and 2 bases, in that order; junction bases with no gene match: 10. This CDR3 is built from 17 residues. DNA of the CDR3: TGCGCCAGCAGCTTAGGGCTAGCGGGGGTTCTCGCCTACGAGCAGTACTTC. The encoded protein is CASSLGLAGVLAYEQYF.

The chain employs TRBV12-3 or TRBV12-4 and TRBJ2-7; 7 nucleotides line up with TRBD1. The V gene end was trimmed by 6 bases and the J gene end by 5 bases; junction bases not matched to a gene: 7. This CDR3 is built from 13 residues. CDR3 amino acids: CASRKGAIDEQYF. CDR3 nucleotide sequence: TGTGCCAGCAGAAAGGGGGCAATCGACGAGCAGTACTTC.

This clonotype was seen ten or more times. V and J are TRBV4-3 and TRBJ2-5; TRBD1 might be the D (6 bases). V was trimmed by 1 base and J by 2 bases, leaving 11 bases between them. Germline V gene sequence: CDR1 LGHNA, CDR2 YSLEER. The CDR3 length is 15 residues. CDR3 region: CASSQARGWQETQYF. CDR3 DNA sequence: TGCGCCAGCAGCCAAGCCAGGGGTTGGCAAGAGACCCAGTACTTC.

This clonotype was seen at least ten times. J is TRBJ2-3 and V is TRBV4-3; 7 bases align to TRBD2. Germline V gene data show CDR1 as LGHNA and CDR2 as YSLEER. The CDR3 length is 16 residues. V trimming: 0 bases; J trimming: 2 bases; junction bases outside the gene matches: 5. The CDR3 sequence is CASSQEGLADTDTQYF. CDR3 in DNA: TGCGCCAGCAGCCAAGAAGGTCTAGCGGACACAGATACGCAGTATTTT.

In nucleotides, the CDR3 is TGTGCCAGCAGCAAAGGGAGACAGGGGTGCAACGAGCAGTACTTC. This sequence encodes CASSKGRQGCNEQYF. The rearrangement uses TRBV21-1 and TRBJ2-7; the table's D gene call, TRBD1, was not cross checked with the DNA. TRBV21-1 is reported as a pseudogene. This CDR3 comprises 15 residues.

This clonotype was counted many times. J is TRBJ2-3 and V is TRBV7-8; D gene ambiguous. CDR3 size: 16 residues. V lost 1 base and J lost 0, with 11 bases in between. Germline CDR1 is SGHVS and CDR2 is FQNEAQ. The CDR3 region has the DNA TGTGCCAGCAGCTTAGGACATCACCTAAGCACAGATACGCAGTATTTT. This encodes CASSLGHHLSTDTQYF.

V usage is TRBV15 and J usage is TRBJ2-7; D perhaps matches TRBD1 (6 bases). Looked up from germline, CDR1 is LNHNV and CDR2 is YYDKDF (reference sequence). The CDR3 has 14 amino acids. The V and J ends lost 4 bases and 1 base respectively, with 11 bases between them. The CDR3, as DNA: TGTGCCACCAGCATTATACAGGGTTCCTACGAGCAGTACTTC. This codes for CATSIIQGSYEQYF.

This clonotype was seen a few times. J is TRBJ1-4 and V is TRBV7-9, with D possibly matching TRBD1 (5 bases). The CDR3 loop spans 16 amino acids. The germline V gene encodes CDR1 SEHNR and CDR2 FQNEAQ (reference sequence). Trimming took off 7 bases at V and 5 bases at J, with 20 bases between the two ends. This chain's CDR3 is CASKRLLGRGNEKLFF. Written as DNA, the CDR3 is TGTGCCAGCAAGCGCCTCCTGGGACGGGGGAATGAAAAACTGTTTTTT. Together with reference TRBV7-9 and TRBJ1-4, the CDR3 gives the full variable domain: DTGVSQNPRHKITKRGQNVTFRCDPISEHNRLYWYRQTLGQGPEFLTYFQNEAQLEKSRLLSDRFSAERPKGSFSTLEIQRTEQGDSAMYLCASKRLLGRGNEKLFFGSGTQLSVL.

V usage is TRBV12-3 or TRBV12-4 and J usage is TRBJ1-1; D is possibly TRBD1 (5 bases). The V and J ends lost 3 bases and 0 bases respectively, with 14 bases between them. CDR3 size: 16 residues. The CDR3 sequence is CASSFRLRQLNTEAFF. The DNA for the CDR3 is TGTGCCAGCAGTTTCCGTCTGCGACAGTTGAACACTGAAGCTTTCTTT.

This clonotype came up a few times. The chain couples TRBV5-1 to TRBJ2-7; TRBD1 aligns across 7 bases. The CDR3 runs 16 residues. V lost 3 bases to trimming and J lost 5 bases; unmatched junction nucleotides: 14. Germline-derived CDR1 and CDR2 are SGHRS and YFSETQ. CDR3 DNA: TGCGCCAGCAGCTCTGGATGTGGACAGGTGGTGGACGAGCAGTACGTC. This translates into CASSSGCGQVVDEQYV.

The rearrangement joins TRBV3-1 to TRBJ1-1, with D tentatively TRBD1 (5 bases). Germline V gives CDR1 LGHDT, CDR2 YNNKEL (reference sequence). The CDR3 runs 13 residues. V was shortened by 4 bases and J by 3 bases, with 9 bases between the two germline ends. CDR3 nucleotide sequence: TGTGCCAGCAGCCCGGGGCCAGACACTGAAGCTTTCTTT. Amino acid sequence: CASSPGPDTEAFF. Variable domain in full (rest from reference TRBV3-1 and TRBJ1-1): DTAVSQTPKYLVTQMGNDKSIKCEQNLGHDTMYWYKQDSKKFLKIMFSYNNKELIINETVPNRFSPKSPDKAHLNLHINSLELGDSAVYFCASSPGPDTEAFFGQGTRLTVV.

The chain combines TRBV4-1 with TRBJ2-5; D possibly corresponds to TRBD1 (5 bases). The ends were cut back, 4 bases at V and 7 bases at J, with 13 bases in the middle. Germline CDR1 and CDR2: MGHRA and YSYEKL. This CDR3 comprises 13 residues. The DNA for the CDR3 is TGCGCCAGCAGCCCCAAGGGGCTCGGGACCCAGTACTTC. Translation gives CASSPKGLGTQYF.

This clonotype came up a few times. The J gene is TRBJ2-5, the V gene TRBV5-1; 7 positions agree with TRBD1. The junction had 13 bases not matched to a gene; V was cut back by 7 bases and J by 4 bases. The CDR3 is 15 residues long. Looked up from germline, CDR1 is SGHRS and CDR2 is YFSETQ. Here the CDR3 reads CASAVAVGGGETQYF. CDR3 sequence (DNA): TGCGCCAGCGCGGTGGCGGTAGGGGGCGGAGAGACCCAGTACTTC.

This clonotype was seen a handful of times. V usage is TRBV6-5 and J usage is TRBJ1-3, with D perhaps TRBD1 (6 bases). Trimming pared 8 bases from V and 2 bases from J, leaving 19 bases between. CDR3 length: 16 amino acids. Looked up from germline, CDR1 is MNHEY and CDR2 is SVGAGI. The CDR3 here is CASGGQGVFTGNTIYF. CDR3 sequence (DNA): TGTGCCAGCGGGGGGCAGGGCGTCTTCACTGGAAACACCATATATTTT.

The gene calls are TRBV27 and TRBJ1-5, with no clear D. The CDR3 extends over 13 amino acids. Germline V CDR1 and CDR2: MNHEY, SMNVEV (reference sequence). The ends were cut back, 6 bases at V and 3 bases at J, with 9 bases in the middle. In nucleotides, the CDR3 is TGTGCCAGCAGACCGGGGTTCAATCAGCCCCAGCATTTT. This codes for CASRPGFNQPQHF.

This clonotype was found a few times. The V call is TRBV7-3, the J call TRBJ1-6, with D perhaps TRBD1 (6 bases). V lost 4 bases to trimming and J lost 10 bases, with 20 bases between them. This CDR3 comprises 16 residues. Germline V lookup: CDR1 SGHTA, CDR2 FQGTGA. CDR3: CASSWAIRGSGSPLHF. Written as DNA, the CDR3 is TGTGCCAGCAGCTGGGCTATCAGGGGTAGTGGCTCACCCCTCCACTTT.

This clonotype was seen a handful of times. The chain joins TRBV9 to TRBJ2-3; D is perhaps TRBD1 or TRBD2 (5 bases each). The CDR3 runs to 16 residues. CDR1 and CDR2 from the germline V gene are SGDLS and YYNGEE. Trimming pared 4 bases from V and 6 bases from J, leaving 21 bases between. The DNA for the CDR3 is TGTGCCAGCAGCCAAAAAGGGAGCCCCGGGGACGATACGCAGTATTTT. It codes for CASSQKGSPGDDTQYF.

The chain joins TRBV29-1 to TRBJ1-3; a possible D gene is TRBD1 (6 bases). The CDR3 has 16 amino acids. The V gene lost 3 bases and the J gene lost 0 bases, with 15 bases spanning the gap. The germline V gene has CDR1 SQVTM and CDR2 ANQGSEA. The CDR3 region is CSVEALGRGSGNTIYF. The CDR3 nucleotides read TGCAGCGTTGAGGCCCTAGGCAGGGGCTCTGGAAACACCATATATTTT.

The rearrangement links TRBV7-6 to TRBJ1-3; D is perhaps TRBD1 (5 bases). Germline V gene lookup returns CDR1 SGHVS and CDR2 FNYEAQ. Trimming stripped 5 bases from V and 1 base from J, with 12 bases between. The CDR3 has 15 amino acids. This chain's CDR3 is CASSPGEGSGNTIYF. CDR3 sequence (DNA): TGTGCCAGCAGCCCGGGGGAGGGTTCTGGAAACACCATATATTTT.

This clonotype occurred a few times. This chain joins TRBV7-9 and TRBJ2-3; D unresolved. From germline, CDR1 is SEHNR and CDR2 FQNEAQ (reference sequence). Trimming left V 5 bases short and J 2 bases short, with 2 bases between. The CDR3 totals 11 residues. The CDR3 loop reads CASSHTDTQYF. The DNA for the CDR3 is TGTGCCAGCAGCCACACAGATACGCAGTATTTT. The whole variable domain, filled in from reference TRBV7-9 and TRBJ2-3, reads DTGVSQNPRHKITKRGQNVTFRCDPISEHNRLYWYRQTLGQGPEFLTYFQNEAQLEKSRLLSDRFSAERPKGSFSTLEIQRTEQGDSAMYLCASSHTDTQYFGPGTRLTVL.